The 17 T cell receptor beta chains in this list originate from one sample, sequenced in a study of spatial heterogeneity in lung cancer. These receptors have no known antigen. Study results and caveats: Expanded alpha and beta TCR counts within tumors tracked tumor mutation counts.

Time point defined: sample taken at primary tumor resection. Each CDR3 protein is one row after TCRdb ran MiXCR on the 5' RACE reads. Of around 100,000 distinct CDR3 sequences in the sample, about 4.4% were seen once. Sample: lung tumor tissue, taken at surgery. The receptors here all came from a male donor with early-stage non-small cell lung cancer.

The chain recombines TRBV28 with TRBJ2-1; no clear D. Trimming shortened V by 3 bases and J by 4 bases, and 13 bases separated the two germline ends. Germline V gives CDR1 MDHEN, CDR2 SYDVKM. This CDR3 region has 15 residues. The CDR3 DNA reads TGTGCCAGCAGTTTCATCTATCCCCCATACAATGAGCAGTTCTTC. Amino acids: CASSFIYPPYNEQFF.

Ten or more counts support this clonotype. V and J are TRBV29-1 and TRBJ2-5; 9 bases line up with TRBD2. This CDR3 has 14 amino acids. Per the germline V gene, CDR1 is SQVTM and CDR2 is ANQGSEA. J lost 2 bases, V lost 4 bases, and 5 bases had no gene match. CDR3 residues: CSVGSSGSQETQYF. CDR3 nucleotides: TGCAGCGTTGGAAGTAGCGGGAGTCAAGAGACCCAGTACTTC.

This clonotype was seen ten or more times. The chain links TRBV20-1 to TRBJ2-1; 8 bases align to TRBD1. CDR1 and CDR2 (germline): DFQATT, SNEGSKA (reference sequence). The CDR3 is 12 amino acids. V shed 7 bases and J 8 bases; nucleotides not matched to a gene: 7. As DNA, the CDR3 is TGCAGTGTTCGACAGACAGGGGATGAGCAGTTCTTC. Translated: CSVRQTGDEQFF.

This chain uses TRBV18 with TRBJ2-5; D not certain. Between the trimmed V and J ends, which lost 3 bases and 1 base, there was a span of 6 bases. This CDR3 spans 13 amino acids. CDR1 and CDR2 from the germline V gene are KGHSH and LQKENI. The CDR3 nucleotides are TGTGCCAGCTCACCGGCCATCCAAGAGACCCAGTACTTC. It yields the protein CASSPAIQETQYF.

Many counts were recorded for this clonotype. The chain joins TRBV29-1 to TRBJ2-3; TRBD2 agrees at 9 bases. The CDR3 length is 15 residues. Germline-derived CDR1 and CDR2 are SQVTM and ANQGSEA. J gave up 2 bases and V 0 bases, and 3 bases lay outside the gene matches. The CDR3 loop is CSVEDPSGITDTQYF. The DNA for the CDR3 is TGCAGCGTTGAAGACCCTAGCGGGATCACAGATACGCAGTATTTT.

This clonotype was seen at least ten times. The chain carries TRBV6-1 and TRBJ1-2, with unresolved D. CDR3 length: 12 amino acids. Deletions cut 2 bases from V and 6 bases from J, with 7 bases between. Germline lookup yields CDR1 MNHNS and CDR2 SASEGT. CDR3: CASSEWPNGYTF. The DNA of the CDR3 is TGTGCCAGCAGTGAATGGCCAAATGGCTACACCTTC.

The sample holds many counts of this clonotype. The CDR3: CASSDRAGVADTQYF. CDR3 bases: TGTGCCAGCAGTGATCGCGCGGGAGTAGCAGATACGCAGTATTTT. The V gene is TRBV6-1, the J gene TRBJ2-3; 7 bases are a match to TRBD2. Germline V gene lookup returns CDR1 MNHNS and CDR2 SASEGT. V lost 3 bases, J lost 4 bases, and 7 bases stayed unmatched. This CDR3 contains 15 residues.

This clonotype was counted a few times. This chain joins TRBV27 and TRBJ2-3; 8 nucleotides align to TRBD2. There are 14 residues in the CDR3. V shed 6 bases, J shed 4 bases, and the junction held 6 bases outside the gene matches. In germline, CDR1 is MNHEY, CDR2 SMNVEV (reference sequence). The CDR3 sequence is CASSHGAGADTQYF. CDR3 nucleotide sequence: TGTGCCAGCAGCCACGGAGCGGGAGCAGATACGCAGTATTTT.

This clonotype was counted many times. The chain employs TRBV20-1 and TRBJ1-2; D possibly corresponds to TRBD1 (6 bases). Trimming pared 6 bases from V and 2 bases from J, leaving 13 bases between. Per the germline V gene, CDR1 is DFQATT and CDR2 is SNEGSKA (reference sequence). This CDR3 is built from 13 residues. This CDR3 reads CSAKDSVNYGYTF. The CDR3 coding sequence is TGCAGTGCCAAGGACAGCGTGAACTATGGCTACACCTTC.

There are a few counts of this clonotype. The CDR3 region is CASTDSTRTGEAFF. The DNA for the CDR3 is TGTGCCAGCACCGATTCTACGAGGACCGGTGAAGCTTTCTTT. The chain is built from TRBV7-9 and TRBJ1-1; D is undetermined. The V gene's germline CDR1 is SEHNR and CDR2 FQNEAQ (reference sequence). V dropped 7 bases and J dropped 7 bases, with 19 bases sitting between them. The CDR3 spans 14 residues. The whole variable domain, remainder taken from reference TRBV7-9 and TRBJ1-1, is DTGVSQNPRHKITKRGQNVTFRCDPISEHNRLYWYRQTLGQGPEFLTYFQNEAQLEKSRLLSDRFSAERPKGSFSTLEIQRTEQGDSAMYLCASTDSTRTGEAFFGQGTRLTVV.

The chain combines TRBV25-1 with TRBJ2-3; D gene unclear. Trimming cost V 0 bases and J 2 bases, with 6 bases left between them. CDR1 and CDR2 (germline): MGHDK, SYGVNS. There are 14 residues in the CDR3. CDR3 residues: CASSEYALTDTQYF. For the CDR3, the DNA is TGTGCCAGCAGTGAATATGCTCTCACAGATACGCAGTATTTT.

This clonotype was found a few times. This chain links TRBV28 with TRBJ1-4; D is possibly TRBD1 (6 bases). CDR1 and CDR2 from the germline V gene are MDHEN and SYDVKM. Trimming took 2 bases from V and 5 from J, leaving 9 bases between them. The length of the CDR3 is 14 residues. The CDR3 DNA is TGTGCCAGCAGTTTAGAGGGGGGAAATGAAAAACTGTTTTTT. This encodes CASSLEGGNEKLFF. Looking up the rest from reference TRBV28 and TRBJ1-4 gives the full variable domain: DVKVTQSSRYLVKRTGEKVFLECVQDMDHENMFWYRQDPGLGLRLIYFSYDVKMKEKGDIPEGYSVSREKKERFSLILESASTNQTSMYLCASSLEGGNEKLFFGSGTQLSVL.

This clonotype was recorded at least ten times. This rearrangement joins TRBV6-1 to TRBJ2-2; D gene ambiguous. Germline V CDR1 and CDR2: MNHNS, SASEGT. Trimming took off 4 bases at V and 9 bases at J, with 6 bases between the two ends. The CDR3 is 11 residues long. The CDR3 region is CASSGYRELFF. For the CDR3, the DNA is TGTGCCAGCAGTGGCTACAGGGAGCTGTTTTTT.

In its sample, this clonotype was seen many times. The V and J genes are TRBV28 and TRBJ2-2, with D unresolved. Germline CDR1 is MDHEN and CDR2 is SYDVKM. CDR3 length equals 12 residues. V was trimmed by 8 bases and J by 6 bases, leaving 10 bases between them. The CDR3 is CASGFQAGELFF. CDR3 DNA: TGTGCCAGCGGGTTCCAAGCCGGGGAGCTGTTTTTT.

This clonotype was detected ten times or more. The chain combines TRBV12-5 with TRBJ1-2; 7 positions agree with TRBD1. The junction had 11 bases not matched to a gene; V was cut back by 0 bases and J by 4 bases. Germline values: CDR1 LGHNT, CDR2 FRNRAP. The CDR3 consists of 17 residues. The CDR3 here is CASGLVRQQGNTYGYTF. The CDR3 nucleotides read TGTGCTAGTGGTTTGGTCCGACAACAGGGGAACACCTATGGCTACACCTTC.

Many counts were recorded for this clonotype. V gene TRBV6-6 combines with J gene TRBJ1-1; 7 nucleotides match TRBD1. The CDR3 contains 13 residues. CDR1 is MNHNY, CDR2 SVGAGI, per germline (reference sequence). Unmatched junction bases numbered 6, after V lost 7 bases and J lost 4 bases. The CDR3 DNA reads as TGTGCCAGCACCATAGACAGGGCCACTGAAGCTTTCTTT. The encoded protein is CASTIDRATEAFF.

This clonotype came up many times. V and J are TRBV29-1 and TRBJ1-5; no firm D call. Germline-derived CDR1 and CDR2 are SQVTM and ANQGSEA. V shed 7 bases and J shed 5 bases, with 21 bases lying between them. The CDR3 covers 15 residues. The CDR3 sequence: CSADDRREYYQPQHF. The CDR3 DNA follows: TGCAGCGCTGACGACCGTCGGGAATACTATCAGCCCCAGCATTTT.